What follows are 27 T cell receptor beta chains derived from one specimen sequenced in a study of a mutant IDH1 vaccine in newly diagnosed glioma. Specified time point: week 35, safety follow-up. Every vaccine dose comprised 300 ug of mutant IDH1 20-mer peptide plus topical imiquimod. Assay: immunoSEQ multiplex PCR; the TCRdb copy retains only in-frame clones and omits some. The table shows about 54,000 clones, with approximately 80% occurring only once. For these TCRs, the target antigens are not known. Sequencing was performed on PBMCs, taken from a glioma patient whose treatment included an IDH1 peptide vaccine. The receptors shown here come from a woman younger than 35 with glioma.

V and J are TRBV4-1 and TRBJ2-1; 7 nucleotides match TRBD2. With 1 base clipped from V and 0 bases from J, the junction kept 3 bases outside the gene matches. The CDR3 is 16 residues long. The germline V gene encodes CDR1 MGHRA and CDR2 YSYEKL. The CDR3 DNA is TGCGCCAGCAGCCAAGCCGGCGGGAGCTCCTACAATGAGCAGTTCTTC. Translation gives CASSQAGGSSYNEQFF.

The rearrangement uses TRBV5-6 and TRBJ2-7; no definite D call. CDR3 size: 11 residues. Germline V gene lookup returns CDR1 SGHDT and CDR2 YYEEEE. Trimming left V 4 bases short and J 4 bases short, with 6 bases between. CDR3 nucleotide sequence: TGTGCCAGCAGCCAGTCGTACGAGCAGTACTTC. This encodes CASSQSYEQYF. The complete variable domain, with remaining parts taken from reference TRBV5-6 and TRBJ2-7, reads DAGVTQSPTHLIKTRGQQVTLRCSPKSGHDTVSWYQQALGQGPQFIFQYYEEEERQRGNFPDRFSGHQFPNYSSELNVNALLLGDSALYLCASSQSYEQYFGPGTRLTVT.

The chain recombines TRBV18 with TRBJ2-6; no reliable D call. Germline V gene sequence: CDR1 KGHSH, CDR2 LQKENI. This CDR3 contains 17 residues. V lost 8 bases, J lost 1 base, and 18 bases lay in between. The CDR3 DNA reads TGTGCCAGCCGTCTCGGTGCAGGCTCTTCTGGGGCCAACGTCCTGACTTTC. Encoded protein: CASRLGAGSSGANVLTF. Full variable domain (missing parts from reference TRBV18 and TRBJ2-6): NAGVMQNPRHLVRRRGQEARLRCSPMKGHSHVYWYRQLPEEGLKFMVYLQKENIIDESGMPKERFSAEFPKEGPSILRIQQVVRGDSAAYFCASRLGAGSSGANVLTFGAGSRLTVL.

The chain couples TRBV7-9 to TRBJ2-1; no clear D. Germline-derived CDR1 and CDR2 are SEHNR and FQNEAQ (reference sequence). V was trimmed by 5 bases and J by 9 bases, leaving 8 bases between them. This CDR3 has 11 residues. This CDR3 reads CASSQSREQFF. In DNA form, the CDR3 reads TGTGCCAGCAGCCAATCCCGTGAGCAGTTCTTC.

The V call is TRBV5-1, the J call TRBJ1-5; D may be TRBD1 (5 bases). The CDR3 spans 14 residues. The germline V gene encodes CDR1 SGHRS and CDR2 YFSETQ. Trimming cost V 4 bases and J 5 bases, with 13 bases left between them. In DNA, the CDR3 is TGCGCCAGCAGCAGGGACCGGGGCGATCAGCCCCAGCATTTT. As protein: CASSRDRGDQPQHF.

V is TRBV5-6 and J is TRBJ2-3; D remains ambiguous. Germline V gene sequence: CDR1 SGHDT, CDR2 YYEEEE. V dropped 1 base and J dropped 0 bases, with 9 bases sitting between them. The CDR3 is 15 amino acids. CDR3 protein: CASSLQVSSTDTQYF. The CDR3 DNA follows: TGTGCCAGCAGCTTGCAAGTTTCTAGCACAGATACGCAGTATTTT.

V is TRBV6-5 and J is TRBJ1-6, with 9 bases matching TRBD1. The CDR3 is 16 residues long. V gave up 0 bases and J gave up 10 bases; unmatched junction bases: 7. The germline V gene encodes CDR1 MNHEY and CDR2 SVGAGI. The CDR3 region is CASSYSKGQGQSPLHF. The CDR3 nucleotides read TGTGCCAGCAGTTACTCGAAGGGACAGGGTCAATCACCCCTCCACTTT.

The chain uses TRBV5-6 and TRBJ1-3; TRBD1 aligns across 10 bases. The germline V gene encodes CDR1 SGHDT and CDR2 YYEEEE. The CDR3 covers 15 residues. Germline trimming cut 5 bases from V and 1 base from J; bases unmatched to any gene: 3. CDR3 residues: CASRGTGVSGNTIYF. CDR3 coding DNA: TGTGCCAGCAGGGGGACAGGGGTATCTGGAAACACCATATATTTT.

The genes are TRBV15 and TRBJ2-7; D gene unclear. Germline values: CDR1 LNHNV, CDR2 YYDKDF (reference sequence). V lost 2 bases, J lost 3 bases, and 8 bases lay in between. CDR3 length equals 13 residues. CDR3 protein: CATSRNTLYEQYF. CDR3 nucleotides: TGTGCCACCAGCAGAAACACCCTCTACGAGCAGTACTTC.

J is TRBJ1-2 and V is TRBV6-6; D gene unclear. CDR1 and CDR2 (germline): MNHNY, SVGAGI (reference sequence). The CDR3 totals 15 residues. V was trimmed by 0 bases and J by 2 bases, leaving 10 bases between them. The CDR3 loop is CASSYSLGANYGYTF. CDR3 nucleotides: TGTGCCAGCAGTTACTCGCTGGGAGCCAACTATGGCTACACCTTC.

V usage is TRBV25-1 and J usage is TRBJ2-7; no clear D gene. The length of the CDR3 is 11 residues. Per germline, CDR1 MGHDK and CDR2 SYGVNS. Trimming took off 5 bases at V and 6 bases at J, with 8 bases between the two ends. CDR3 DNA sequence: TGTGCCAGCAGTTTTTTGTTCGAGCAGTACTTC. This sequence encodes CASSFLFEQYF.

This chain links TRBV7-8 with TRBJ2-7, with 7 bases identical to TRBD2. The CDR3 is made up of 13 amino acids. Germline loops: CDR1 SGHVS, CDR2 FQNEAQ. After removal of 4 bases from V and 1 base from J, the junction contained 1 base not matched to a gene. In DNA form, the CDR3 reads TGTGCCAGCAGCTCGGGACTATCCTACGAGCAGTACTTC. Translated, it gives CASSSGLSYEQYF.

The chain employs TRBV4-1 and TRBJ1-5; no reliable D call. The CDR3 covers 14 residues. Germline values: CDR1 MGHRA, CDR2 YSYEKL. V dropped 1 base and J dropped 7 bases, with 11 bases sitting between them. The CDR3 protein is CASSQVQSKQPQHF. The DNA of the CDR3 is TGCGCCAGCAGCCAAGTGCAATCTAAACAGCCCCAGCATTTT.

This chain joins TRBV6-1 and TRBJ1-2, with 8 nucleotides matching TRBD1. Germline CDR1 reads MNHNS; CDR2 reads SASEGT. The CDR3 consists of 13 residues. Unmatched junction bases numbered 4, after V lost 2 bases and J lost 8 bases. CDR3 bases: TGTGCCAGCAGTGAAAGGACAGGGAGCGGCTACACCTTC. Protein product: CASSERTGSGYTF.

The V and J genes are TRBV5-1 and TRBJ2-6; TRBD1 aligns across 10 bases. V lost 2 bases and J lost 1; bases outside the gene matches: 3. There are 17 residues in the CDR3. CDR1 SGHRS and CDR2 YFSETQ come from the germline V gene. The CDR3 nucleotides are TGCGCCAGCAGCTTCGACAGGGGGCGATCTGGGGCCAACGTCCTGACTTTC. Protein: CASSFDRGRSGANVLTF.

V is TRBV27 and J is TRBJ2-7; 13 bases match TRBD2. The CDR3 sequence is 16 residues long. In germline, CDR1 is MNHEY, CDR2 SMNVEV (reference sequence). The ends lost 8 bases at V and 0 bases at J; junction bases unmatched: 7. This CDR3 reads CASSTSGRYSSYEQYF. The CDR3 DNA is TGTGCCAGCTCGACTAGCGGGAGGTACAGCTCCTACGAGCAGTACTTC.

The gene calls are TRBV6-6 and TRBJ2-7; unclear D gene. Per the germline V gene, CDR1 is MNHNY and CDR2 is SVGAGI (reference sequence). V lost 6 bases and J lost 1, with 16 bases in between. CDR3 size: 15 residues. The CDR3 sequence is CASSRHNILSYEQYF. Here the CDR3 DNA reads TGTGCCAGCAGCCGGCATAACATTCTATCCTACGAGCAGTACTTC.

The V gene is TRBV30, the J gene TRBJ1-5; 10 bases map to TRBD1. The CDR3 runs 14 residues. The germline V gene has CDR1 GTSNPN and CDR2 SVGIG (reference sequence). V dropped 2 bases and J dropped 6; count of bases not matched to a gene: 4. The CDR3 reads CAWSPTGGTQPQHF. The CDR3 region has the DNA TGTGCCTGGAGTCCGACAGGGGGCACTCAGCCCCAGCATTTT.

CDR3 bases: TGCGCCAGCAGAAGGGAGGGCTCCTACAATGAGCAGTTCTTC. Protein product: CASRREGSYNEQFF. The chain uses TRBV5-1 and TRBJ2-1, with 7 bases aligning to TRBD2. The CDR3 is made up of 14 amino acids. Germline CDR1 is SGHRS and CDR2 is YFSETQ. V lost 5 bases, J lost 0 bases, and 2 bases stayed unmatched.

This clone has only one observation. V usage is TRBV27 and J usage is TRBJ2-1, with 14 bases that match TRBD2. The V gene end was trimmed by 4 bases and the J gene end by 7 bases; junction bases not matched to a gene: 3. CDR3 length: 15 residues. Germline V gene lookup returns CDR1 MNHEY and CDR2 SMNVEV (reference sequence). The CDR3 protein is CASSYGTSGGNEQFF. CDR3 in DNA: TGTGCCAGCAGTTACGGGACTAGCGGGGGAAATGAGCAGTTCTTC.

About this clone: At one of its ends the junction is not consistent with the germline gene, which may arise from a read error. The chain is built from TRBV6-5 and TRBJ1-1; D might be TRBD1 (5 bases). This CDR3 has 15 amino acids. Germline loops: CDR1 MNHEY, CDR2 SVGAGI. CDR3 coding DNA: TGTGCCAGCAGTTACTCCCCTAGGGACCTTCTAACTGGAGTCTTT. Translation: CASSYSPRDLLTGVF.

The chain recombines TRBV5-1 with TRBJ1-2; D not certain. This CDR3 region has 14 residues. The V end was cut by 2 bases, the J end by 8 bases, with 16 bases between. CDR1 SGHRS and CDR2 YFSETQ come from the germline V gene. DNA for the CDR3: TGCGCCAGCAGCTTTGGAATAGGGAGAGAGGGCTACACCTTC. Encoded protein: CASSFGIGREGYTF.

This rearrangement joins TRBV5-1 to TRBJ1-4, with TRBD1 matching 10 bases. V shed 2 bases, J shed 7 bases, and the junction held 11 bases outside the gene matches. This CDR3 region has 17 residues. The germline V gene encodes CDR1 SGHRS and CDR2 YFSETQ. The CDR3 coding sequence is TGCGCCAGCAGCTTAACCGGGACAGGGGTCCTCGGTGAAAAACTGTTTTTT. Its protein product is CASSLTGTGVLGEKLFF.

This clone was detected once. The V gene is TRBV29-1, the J gene TRBJ2-1, with D possibly being TRBD2 (6 bases). Germline V gene lookup returns CDR1 SQVTM and CDR2 ANQGSEA. This CDR3 spans 13 amino acids. V was cut by 7 bases and J by 7 bases, with 17 bases left in between. CDR3 sequence reads: CSDFGDFPNEQFF. The CDR3 bases are TGCAGCGACTTTGGGGACTTCCCAAATGAGCAGTTCTTC.

The rearrangement links TRBV9 to TRBJ1-3; the D is unclear. The CDR3 runs 15 residues. The V end was cut by 0 bases, the J end by 4 bases, with 11 bases between. In germline, CDR1 is SGDLS, CDR2 YYNGEE. This CDR3 reads CASSVDPHGGNTIYF. CDR3 DNA sequence: TGTGCCAGCAGCGTAGATCCCCACGGGGGAAACACCATATATTTT.

This chain links TRBV6-1 with TRBJ2-1, with 7 bases identical to TRBD2. The CDR3 extends over 14 amino acids. CDR1 is MNHNS, CDR2 SASEGT, per germline. V shed 6 bases, J shed 3 bases, and the junction held 5 bases outside the gene matches. CDR3 DNA sequence: TGTGCCAGCAGGGGCGGGAGCATCTACAATGAGCAGTTCTTC. Its translation is CASRGGSIYNEQFF.

The gene calls are TRBV7-6 and TRBJ1-4; D not certain. CDR3 length: 13 amino acids. The V and J ends lost 7 bases and 7 bases respectively, with 13 bases between them. Germline V gene lookup returns CDR1 SGHVS and CDR2 FNYEAQ. CDR3: CASTNLEGEKLFF. The CDR3 DNA reads TGTGCCAGCACCAATCTAGAGGGTGAAAAACTGTTTTTT.